Below, 27 T cell receptor beta chains from the same sample are listed, as sequenced in a study of preoperative IRX-2 immunotherapy in early breast cancer. Treatment in this sample: preoperative locoregional IRX-2 cytokine immunotherapy. TCRdb's table, derived via immunoSEQ multiplex PCR, lists solely in-frame clones and lacks some. The data hold fewer than 70,000 clones, with roughly 94% observed a single time. The sample was collected from a patient treated with IRX-2 immunotherapy. These receptor sequences come from a human donor with breast cancer.

This clone was seen only a few times. The chain combines TRBV7-2 with TRBJ1-1, with D possibly TRBD1 on 5 matching bases. V gave up 2 bases and J gave up 2 bases, with 15 bases separating them. Germline values: CDR1 SGHTA, CDR2 FQGNSA. The CDR3 is 16 amino acids. The CDR3 DNA reads as TGTGCCAGCAGCTTAAGGTTCCGGGGCGGAAACACTGAAGCTTTCTTT. Its translation: CASSLRFRGGNTEAFF.

The rearrangement joins TRBV7-8 to TRBJ2-7; the D gene is possibly TRBD1 (8 bases). Germline-derived CDR1 and CDR2 are SGHVS and FQNEAQ. This CDR3 spans 15 amino acids. The V end lost 4 bases, the J end lost 4 bases, and 17 bases lay between the germline ends. CDR3 in DNA: TGTGCCAGCAGCTACCGAGGACAGGGAGGGTACGAGCAGTACTTC. It translates to CASSYRGQGGYEQYF.

The chain uses TRBV7-2 and TRBJ2-1; 7 nucleotides match TRBD2. Germline V CDR1 and CDR2: SGHTA, FQGNSA. Germline trimming cut 5 bases from V and 1 base from J; bases unmatched to any gene: 17. The CDR3 sequence is 19 residues long. The CDR3 nucleotides are TGTGCCAGCAGCCTACCCCGGACTAGGGTCGTCTCTTCCTACAATGAGCAGTTCTTC. Protein sequence: CASSLPRTRVVSSYNEQFF. Variable domain in full (rest from reference TRBV7-2 and TRBJ2-1): GAGVSQSPSNKVTEKGKDVELRCDPISGHTALYWYRQSLGQGLEFLIYFQGNSAPDKSGLPSDRFSAERTGGSVSTLTIQRTQQEDSAVYLCASSLPRTRVVSSYNEQFFGPGTRLTVL.

This chain links TRBV28 with TRBJ2-7; the D is unclear. The V gene's germline CDR1 is MDHEN and CDR2 SYDVKM. The CDR3 totals 14 residues. V shed 7 bases and J shed 2 bases, with 15 bases lying between them. The chain's CDR3 is CASTPVHRTYEQYF. Written as DNA, the CDR3 is TGTGCCAGCACCCCGGTCCACAGAACCTACGAGCAGTACTTC.

This chain links TRBV6-1 with TRBJ2-1; tentatively, D is TRBD2 (7 bases). CDR1 and CDR2 from the germline V gene are MNHNS and SASEGT. V was cut by 4 bases and J by 0 bases, with 16 bases left in between. This CDR3 spans 17 amino acids. The CDR3 nucleotides read TGTGCCAGCAGTGGCGGGGGCGAGGGAAGCTCCTACAATGAGCAGTTCTTC. It translates to CASSGGGEGSSYNEQFF.

This clone was recorded once. CDR3 in DNA: TGTGCCAGCAGTTCTTCTCCCCGTCGGGGGGGCCACTCAGATACGCAGTATTTT. It yields the protein CASSSSPRRGGHSDTQYF. The gene calls are TRBV27 and TRBJ2-3; 8 nucleotides agree with TRBD2. Trimming took 4 bases from V and 4 from J; bases not matched to a gene: 16. Germline loops: CDR1 MNHEY, CDR2 SMNVEV (reference sequence). The CDR3 runs 18 residues.

This chain joins TRBV18 and TRBJ2-7, with 10 nucleotides matching TRBD2. V lost 3 bases to trimming and J lost 2 bases; unmatched junction nucleotides: 4. CDR1 is KGHSH, CDR2 LQKENI, per germline. The CDR3 consists of 15 residues. The chain's CDR3 is CASSPGTSDTYEQYF. The CDR3 region has the DNA TGTGCCAGCTCACCCGGGACTAGCGACACCTACGAGCAGTACTTC.

The rearrangement joins TRBV5-4 to TRBJ1-4; TRBD1 is a possible D gene (5 bases). Germline assignment: CDR1 SGHNT and CDR2 YYREEE (reference sequence). The CDR3 has 15 amino acids. The ends were cut back, 4 bases at V and 4 bases at J, with 14 bases in the middle. In DNA form, the CDR3 reads TGTGCCAGCAGCAAGCCCGGGGCGAGTAATGAAAAACTGTTTTTT. Residues: CASSKPGASNEKLFF.

V is TRBV28 and J is TRBJ1-2; D perhaps matches TRBD1 (5 bases). The CDR3 loop spans 13 amino acids. V was shortened by 8 bases and J by 3 bases, with 13 bases between the two germline ends. Germline assignment: CDR1 MDHEN and CDR2 SYDVKM. CDR3 coding DNA: TGTGCCAGCTTCCGGCAGGGTGACTATGGCTACACCTTC. Translation: CASFRQGDYGYTF.

J is TRBJ2-7 and V is TRBV27; D possibly corresponds to TRBD1 (5 bases). V dropped 9 bases and J dropped 2 bases, with 17 bases sitting between them. The CDR3 covers 14 residues. Germline V CDR1 and CDR2: MNHEY, SMNVEV (reference sequence). Written as DNA, the CDR3 is TGTGCCAGGATCTATACAGGACGGCCCTACGAGCAGTACTTC. Amino acids: CARIYTGRPYEQYF.

CDR3 amino acids: CASSLQGGGTISPLHF. Written as DNA, the CDR3 is TGCGCCAGCAGCTTGCAAGGGGGCGGAACGATTTCACCCCTCCACTTT. The genes are TRBV5-1 and TRBJ1-6, with 7 bases identical to TRBD1. Losses at the gene ends were 1 base for V and 9 bases for J; bases not matched to a gene: 10. Germline V CDR1 and CDR2: SGHRS, YFSETQ. There are 16 residues in the CDR3.

This clone was recorded once. V and J are TRBV6-6 and TRBJ2-7; D tentatively fits TRBD1 or TRBD2 (5 bases each). The CDR3 loop spans 14 amino acids. The V end lost 2 bases, the J end lost 7 bases, and 15 bases lay between the germline ends. Germline values: CDR1 MNHNY, CDR2 SVGAGI (reference sequence). The CDR3 is CASSYGDRGGEQYF. CDR3 nucleotide sequence: TGTGCCAGCAGTTACGGGGACCGGGGTGGGGAGCAGTACTTC.

This clone was seen once. V usage is TRBV25-1 and J usage is TRBJ1-6; no definite D call. The CDR3 is made up of 13 amino acids. The ends were cut back, 4 bases at V and 8 bases at J, with 9 bases in the middle. Per the germline V gene, CDR1 is MGHDK and CDR2 is SYGVNS. DNA of the CDR3: TGTGCCAGCAGTGCCAAGGGTTATTCACCCCTCCACTTT. Translating gives CASSAKGYSPLHF.

This sequence joins TRBV7-2 and TRBJ2-7, with D tentatively TRBD2 (6 bases). The V end lost 2 bases, the J end lost 3 bases, and 14 bases lay between the germline ends. CDR1 and CDR2 (germline): SGHTA, FQGNSA. There are 15 residues in the CDR3. For the CDR3, the DNA is TGTGCCAGCAGCTTATCGCGGGGCGACGACTACGAGCAGTACTTC. It encodes CASSLSRGDDYEQYF.

The chain joins TRBV10-3 to TRBJ2-3; weak D call: TRBD1 (5 bases). The CDR3 covers 14 residues. V lost 6 bases to trimming and J lost 0 bases, with 10 bases between them. Germline V CDR1 and CDR2: ENHRY, SYGVKD. DNA for the CDR3: TGTGCCATCAGCTGGGGCAGGAGCACAGATACGCAGTATTTT. This gives the protein CAISWGRSTDTQYF.

This clone was recorded a few times. The chain uses TRBV20-1 and TRBJ1-1; D might be TRBD1 (5 bases). The CDR3 contains 11 residues. The germline gives CDR1 DFQATT, CDR2 SNEGSKA (reference sequence). Trimming removed 0 bases at V and 10 bases at J, with 9 bases between. The CDR3 sequence is CSAREERGAFF. DNA for the CDR3: TGCAGTGCTAGAGAGGAGAGGGGAGCTTTCTTT.

This chain uses TRBV5-5 with TRBJ2-2, with D possibly being TRBD2 (5 bases). Trimming cost V 3 bases and J 0 bases, with 12 bases left between them. The CDR3 is made up of 16 amino acids. Germline CDR1 and CDR2: SGHKS and YYEKEE (reference sequence). In DNA form, the CDR3 reads TGTGCCAGCAGCTGGGTCTCGACTACGAACACCGGGGAGCTGTTTTTT. Protein: CASSWVSTTNTGELFF.

The chain uses TRBV6-4 and TRBJ2-5; 9 nucleotides line up with TRBD2. Germline lookup yields CDR1 MRHNA and CDR2 SNTAGT. CDR3 length equals 15 residues. V dropped 3 bases and J dropped 5; count of bases not matched to a gene: 7. As DNA, the CDR3 is TGTGCCAGCAGTGAGTTTAGCGGGAGAAGGGAGACCCAGTACTTC. Amino acids: CASSEFSGRRETQYF.

The chain has TRBV9 and TRBJ1-1, with 7 bases matching TRBD1. The CDR3 totals 13 residues. The V and J ends lost 4 bases and 2 bases, in that order; junction bases with no gene match: 2. Per the germline V gene, CDR1 is SGDLS and CDR2 is YYNGEE. The CDR3 DNA sequence: TGTGCCAGCAGCCGGGACAGAAACACTGAAGCTTTCTTT. This codes for CASSRDRNTEAFF.

This clone occurred once. The chain joins TRBV7-9 to TRBJ2-2; D gene unclear. V was clipped by 4 bases and J by 2 bases, with 17 bases between them. The CDR3 covers 17 residues. The germline CDR1 and CDR2 sequences are SEHNR and FQNEAQ (reference sequence). CDR3 bases: TGTGCCAGCAGCTCCGCGTTAATCCCCATCAACACCGGGGAGCTGTTTTTT. Protein sequence: CASSSALIPINTGELFF.

The rearrangement joins TRBV5-1 to TRBJ2-2, with D tentatively TRBD1 or TRBD2 (6 bases each). Germline CDR1 and CDR2: SGHRS and YFSETQ. Trimming pared 4 bases from V and 6 bases from J, leaving 19 bases between. The CDR3 runs 16 residues. The chain's CDR3 is CASSPRGEGGAGELFF. The DNA of the CDR3 is TGCGCCAGCAGCCCGAGGGGGGAAGGTGGAGCCGGGGAGCTGTTTTTT.

The CDR3: CASSLSVWGEQYF. In nucleotides, the CDR3 is TGTGCCAGCAGTTTATCGGTCTGGGGCGAGCAGTACTTC. The V call is TRBV27, the J call TRBJ2-7, with D hard to call. V shed 0 bases and J shed 6 bases, with 9 bases lying between them. Germline V gives CDR1 MNHEY, CDR2 SMNVEV (reference sequence). The CDR3 has 13 residues.

The CDR3 sequence is CASSRATGAQETQYF. The CDR3 coding sequence is TGTGCCAGCAGTCGAGCAACAGGGGCCCAAGAGACCCAGTACTTC. The chain uses TRBV5-6 and TRBJ2-5; 7 nucleotides align to TRBD1. Germline CDR1 SGHDT, CDR2 YYEEEE. The CDR3 runs 15 residues. The J segment lost 1 base and the V segment lost 5 bases, leaving 8 bases of the junction unmatched.

The chain combines TRBV14 with TRBJ2-5; D perhaps matches TRBD2 (5 bases). This CDR3 spans 15 amino acids. The germline V gene encodes CDR1 SGHDN and CDR2 FVKESK. V dropped 5 bases and J dropped 3 bases, with 16 bases sitting between them. CDR3 in amino acids: CASSSLPLAEETQYF. CDR3 nucleotide sequence: TGTGCCAGCAGCTCCCTGCCGCTAGCTGAAGAGACCCAGTACTTC.

Turning to this clone: One junction end disagrees with the germline gene, perhaps due to a read error. CDR3 sequence (DNA): TGTGCCAACAGCGTAGGGTGGGACAACCATAACTATGGCTACACCTTC. It codes for CANSVGWDNHNYGYTF. V usage is TRBV9 and J usage is TRBJ1-2; a weak D match, TRBD1 (6 bases). Germline lookup yields CDR1 SGDLS and CDR2 YYNGEE. The CDR3 runs to 16 residues.

In DNA form, the CDR3 reads TGTGCCAGCAGCTTATCCGGAGGGTTTTGGTTCTTC. Translation: CASSLSGGFWFF. V is TRBV7-2 and J is TRBJ2-1; TRBD2 might be the D (6 bases). Trimming left V 2 bases short and J 15 bases short, with 14 bases between. The germline V gene encodes CDR1 SGHTA and CDR2 FQGNSA. There are 12 residues in the CDR3.

The gene calls are TRBV25-1 and TRBJ2-7; D is ambiguous. V was shortened by 4 bases and J by 1 base, with 11 bases between the two germline ends. The CDR3 consists of 14 residues. CDR1 is MGHDK, CDR2 SYGVNS, per germline. CDR3 bases: TGTGCCAGCAGTGGGGCGCTTGGGTCCTACGAGCAGTACTTC. Translated: CASSGALGSYEQYF.